This T cell receptor beta chain came from a study of beta chain features in type 1 diabetes. Naive, central memory, regulatory and stem cell-like memory cells within the CD4+ compartment were sorted using CD45RO/CCR7/CD25/CD127/CD95/CD27. About this clone: Its target is unknown.

Findings of the study overall: For Type 1 diabetes patients, all four CD4+ subsets carried TCRB CDR3s that were moderately but significantly shorter.

What was sequenced were expressed TCRB transcripts, since all of the isolated RNA had been reverse transcribed. Produced via immunoSEQ multiplex PCR; TCRdb's table is partial and in-frame only. The data contain more than 550,000 clones, roughly an eighth of them singletons. V lost 4 bases and J 1 base, leaving 7 bases between the germline ends. The CDR3 runs to 14 residues. Germline assignment: CDR1 SGHTA and CDR2 FQGNSA. The receptor's source is a man aged 18-30 years with type 1 diabetes. The chain uses TRBV7-2 and TRBJ2-2; the D gene is possibly TRBD1 (5 bases). Sequences were obtained from naive CD4+ T cells from blood. The DNA of the CDR3 is TGTGCCAGCAGCTCCGACAGGAACACCGGGGAGCTGTTTTTT. It is translated as CASSSDRNTGELFF.